This T cell receptor (beta chain) was identified in a study of T cell responses to AZD1222 COVID-19 vaccine. Overall study: Analyses pooled second doses at about 4 or about 12 weeks. Overall study results and limits: Reports say nearly half of spike-specific TCRs go after unmutated variant regions.

Data came from immunoSEQ multiplex PCR; TCRdb stores just in-frame clones and leaves some out. The data contain 100,000 to 150,000 clones, less than 95% of them singletons. As concerns this clone: Its antigen is unidentified.

The CDR3 contains 14 residues. CDR1 MNHNS and CDR2 SASEGT come from the germline V gene. The ends were cut back, 1 base at V and 4 bases at J, with 10 bases in the middle. The starting material was peripheral blood, obtained on day 0 of AZD1222 vaccination. The chain recombines TRBV6-1 with TRBJ1-1; D might be TRBD1 (6 bases). The receptor was derived from an adult in good health. This CDR3 is CASSEVRGSTEAFF. CDR3 DNA sequence: TGTGCCAGCAGTGAAGTAAGGGGGAGCACTGAAGCTTTCTTT.